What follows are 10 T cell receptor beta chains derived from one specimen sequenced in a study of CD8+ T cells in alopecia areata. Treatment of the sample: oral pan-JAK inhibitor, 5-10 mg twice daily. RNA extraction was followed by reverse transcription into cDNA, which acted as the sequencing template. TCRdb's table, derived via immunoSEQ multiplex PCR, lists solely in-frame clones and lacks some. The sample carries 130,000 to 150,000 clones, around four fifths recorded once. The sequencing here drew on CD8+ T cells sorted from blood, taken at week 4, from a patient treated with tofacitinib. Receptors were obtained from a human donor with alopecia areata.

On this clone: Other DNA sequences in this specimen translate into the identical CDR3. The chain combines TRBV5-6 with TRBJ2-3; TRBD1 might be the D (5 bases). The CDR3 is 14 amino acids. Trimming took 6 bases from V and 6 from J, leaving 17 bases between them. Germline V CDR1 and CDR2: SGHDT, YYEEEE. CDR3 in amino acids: CASTQGRPLDTQYF. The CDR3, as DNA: TGTGCCAGCACCCAGGGTCGGCCCTTGGATACGCAGTATTTT. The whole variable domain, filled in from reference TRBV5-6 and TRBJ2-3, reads DAGVTQSPTHLIKTRGQQVTLRCSPKSGHDTVSWYQQALGQGPQFIFQYYEEEERQRGNFPDRFSGHQFPNYSSELNVNALLLGDSALYLCASTQGRPLDTQYFGPGTRLTVL.

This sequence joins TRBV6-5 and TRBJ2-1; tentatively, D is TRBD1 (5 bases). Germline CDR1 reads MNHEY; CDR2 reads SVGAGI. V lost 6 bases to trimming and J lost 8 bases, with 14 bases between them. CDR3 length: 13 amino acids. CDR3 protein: CASRSARVDEQFF. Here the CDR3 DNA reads TGTGCCAGCAGGAGTGCCAGGGTGGATGAGCAGTTCTTC.

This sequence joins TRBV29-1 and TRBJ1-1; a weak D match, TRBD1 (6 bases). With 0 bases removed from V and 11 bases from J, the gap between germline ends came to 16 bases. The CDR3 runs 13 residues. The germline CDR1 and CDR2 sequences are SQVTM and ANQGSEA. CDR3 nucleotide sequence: TGCAGCGTTGAAGATGCGGGGGCCCCCAGTGCTTTCTTT. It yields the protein CSVEDAGAPSAFF.

Here the CDR3 DNA reads TGTGCCTGGAGTGTACTCCAAAAGGGTGCCTATGGCTACACCTTC. It specifies CAWSVLQKGAYGYTF. The chain uses TRBV30 and TRBJ1-2; D is uncertain. V lost 0 bases and J 4 bases, leaving 15 bases between the germline ends. Germline assignment: CDR1 GTSNPN and CDR2 SVGIG (reference sequence). This CDR3 contains 15 residues.

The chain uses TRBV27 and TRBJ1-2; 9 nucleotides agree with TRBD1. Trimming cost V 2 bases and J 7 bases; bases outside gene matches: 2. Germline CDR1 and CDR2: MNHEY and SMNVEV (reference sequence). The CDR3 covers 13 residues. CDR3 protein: CASSLGTGSGYTF. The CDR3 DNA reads TGTGCCAGCAGTTTAGGGACAGGGTCTGGCTACACCTTC.

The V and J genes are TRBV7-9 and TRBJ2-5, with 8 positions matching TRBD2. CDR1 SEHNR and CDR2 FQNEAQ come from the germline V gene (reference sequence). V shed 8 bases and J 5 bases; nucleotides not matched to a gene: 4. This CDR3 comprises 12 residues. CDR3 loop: CASGSGGETQYF. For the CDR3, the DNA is TGTGCCAGCGGATCGGGGGGGGAGACCCAGTACTTC.

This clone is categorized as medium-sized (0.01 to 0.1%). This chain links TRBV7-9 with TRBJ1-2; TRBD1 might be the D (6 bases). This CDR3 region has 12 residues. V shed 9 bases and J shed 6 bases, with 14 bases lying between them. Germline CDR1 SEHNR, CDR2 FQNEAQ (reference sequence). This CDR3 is CASEGVEDGYTF. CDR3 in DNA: TGTGCCAGTGAGGGGGTTGAAGATGGCTACACCTTC.

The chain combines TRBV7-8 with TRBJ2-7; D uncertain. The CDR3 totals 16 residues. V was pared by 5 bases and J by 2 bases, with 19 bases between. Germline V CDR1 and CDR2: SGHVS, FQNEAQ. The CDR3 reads CASSSRSGLPPYEQYF. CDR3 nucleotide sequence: TGTGCCAGCAGCAGCCGCTCCGGGCTCCCTCCCTACGAGCAGTACTTC.

CDR3 protein: CASSRGYPDTQYF. CDR3 coding DNA: TGTGCCAGCAGCCGGGGGTACCCAGATACGCAGTATTTT. The chain is built from TRBV7-9 and TRBJ2-3, with D possibly TRBD2 on 6 matching bases. CDR1 and CDR2 from the germline V gene are SEHNR and FQNEAQ (reference sequence). V lost 5 bases, J lost 4 bases, and 10 bases lay in between. CDR3 length equals 13 residues.

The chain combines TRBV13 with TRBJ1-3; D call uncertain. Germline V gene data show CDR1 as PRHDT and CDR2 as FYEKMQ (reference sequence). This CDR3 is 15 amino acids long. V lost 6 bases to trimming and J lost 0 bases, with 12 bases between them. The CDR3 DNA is TGTGCCAGCAGTTCAGGACTGGACTCTGGAAACACCATATATTTT. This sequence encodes CASSSGLDSGNTIYF.